This TCR beta chain originates from a study of blood T cell repertoires in COVID-19. At the level of the study: The United States, Italy and Spain were the sources of the acute and convalescent COVID-19 samples.

Authors' analysis steps: Scientists estimated how many nucleated cells there were by amplifying reference gene primers. Libraries were prepared by immunoSEQ multiplex PCR; TCRdb keeps only in-frame clonotypes and omits some of them. The V and J calls and clone size are taken from that table; D and trimming were inferred from the DNA. Among 200,000 to 250,000 clones listed, roughly 79% were seen once. Participants spanned ages about 18 to 100 years and resided in about 25 US areas. The CDR3 consists of 14 residues. Germline V lookup: CDR1 SGHTA, CDR2 FQGNSA. The V end lost 1 base, the J end lost 2 bases, and 5 bases lay between the germline ends.

This TCR was recovered from a woman in her forties or fifties with acute COVID-19. The sample was PBMCs or T cells enriched from blood (not recorded which). The J gene is TRBJ2-2, the V gene TRBV7-2, with unresolved D. CDR3 nucleotide sequence: TGTGCCAGCAGCTTAGTGGGCAACACCGGGGAGCTGTTTTTT. Residues: CASSLVGNTGELFF.